This T cell receptor beta chain was profiled in a study of shared clonotypes between healthy human individuals. Germline-derived CDR1 and CDR2 are SNHLY and FYNNEI. V shed 7 bases and J shed 8 bases, with 20 bases lying between them. The CDR3 is 14 amino acids. Sorted subsets were amplified in replicate PCRs using 200 to 250 ng DNA, about 30,000 T cell genomes. The protocol was immunoSEQ multiplex PCR, while the TCRdb copy is restricted to in-frame clones and leaves out a portion. The table records about 2.4 million clones, roughly 93% of them present only once. The sample was naive CD4+ T cells from PBMCs. Sample subset: CD45RA+ positively selected. The V call is TRBV2, the J call TRBJ1-2; the D gene is possibly TRBD1 (5 bases). The TCR originated in a man in his late teens or twenties in good health. Some clones in this sample may be carry-over from other donors' samples. For the CDR3, the DNA is TGTGCCAGCACCGCTCCGGGCAGGGATGGAGGCTACACCTTC. Its protein product is CASTAPGRDGGYTF.